The TCR beta chain described here comes from a study of read filtering for tumor transcriptome and immune sequencing. Across the whole study: After DNase treatment, RNA was made into whole-transcriptome libraries. RNA-seq yielded only about 80 to 1,400 TCR reads, IR-seq about 4 to 10.27 million.

This clonotype is labeled medium-sized. From 400 to 450 ng of RNA, a library with molecular barcoded alpha/delta and beta/gamma adaptors was made. TCRdb re-called the reads through MiXCR, storing one row per CDR3 protein. The table has 45,000 to 50,000 distinct CDR3 sequences, about 12% seen once. Bone marrow was sampled from every patient at the time of active disease. The source is a donor aged 40 or older with multiple myeloma. The material sequenced was a population of CD138-negative cells sorted from bone marrow.

The CDR3 region is CASSLSEAGANVLTF. CDR3 nucleotides: TGTGCCAGCAGTTTGTCAGAAGCTGGGGCCAACGTCCTGACTTTC. The gene calls are TRBV6-5 and TRBJ2-6; D remains ambiguous. Germline loops: CDR1 MNHEY, CDR2 SVGAGI. This CDR3 has 15 amino acids. The V end was cut by 4 bases, the J end by 2 bases, with 9 bases between.